What follows describes a single TCR beta chain. The target antigen is unknown. The study ran its PCR with 60 Vbeta and 13 Jbeta primers. Per the study methods: Counted up in a later analysis, unique TCR beta chains came to about 80 million, with around 9.9 million shared. The method was immunoSEQ multiplex PCR; TCRdb's version includes in-frame clones alone and lacks a portion of them. V and J calls and clone size are as listed in that table; D and trimming were resolved from the DNA. This sample has 97,000 or so clones, with over 60% found just once. This entry is derived from a study of cytomegalovirus exposure and HLA in healthy donors. Germline V gives CDR1 SGHRS, CDR2 YFSETQ. The V gene lost 2 bases and the J gene lost 3 bases, with 11 bases spanning the gap. The CDR3 loop spans 14 amino acids. Notes on the study in general: Researchers catalogued under 200 TCR beta chains as cytomegalovirus-associated.

The genes are TRBV5-1 and TRBJ2-5, with a weak D call TRBD1 (6 bases). The source material was PBMCs. This sequence originates from a male donor in good health and CMV-seropositive. The CDR3 region has the DNA TGCGCCAGCAGCTTCCAGGGGACCGAAGAGACCCAGTACTTC. As protein: CASSFQGTEETQYF.